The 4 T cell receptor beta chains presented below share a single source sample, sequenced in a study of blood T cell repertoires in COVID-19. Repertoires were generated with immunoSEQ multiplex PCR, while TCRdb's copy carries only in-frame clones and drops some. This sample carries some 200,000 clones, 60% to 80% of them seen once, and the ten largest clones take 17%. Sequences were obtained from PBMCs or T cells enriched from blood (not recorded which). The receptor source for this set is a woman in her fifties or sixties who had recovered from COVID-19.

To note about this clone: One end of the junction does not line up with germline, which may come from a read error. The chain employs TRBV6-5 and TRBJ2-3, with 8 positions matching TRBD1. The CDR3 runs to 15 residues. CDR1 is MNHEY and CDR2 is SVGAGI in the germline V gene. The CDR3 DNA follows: TGTGCCAGCAGCTTAAGAGGGGTAGGGACAGGTACGCAGTATTTT. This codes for CASSLRGVGTGTQYF.

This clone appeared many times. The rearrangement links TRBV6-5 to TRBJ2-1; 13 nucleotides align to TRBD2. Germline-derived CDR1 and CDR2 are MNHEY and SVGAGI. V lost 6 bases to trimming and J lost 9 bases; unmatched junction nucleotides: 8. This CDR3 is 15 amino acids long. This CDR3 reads CASSRGTSGEGEQFF. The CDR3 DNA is TGTGCCAGCAGCCGCGGGACTAGCGGGGAGGGTGAGCAGTTCTTC.

The CDR3 nucleotides are TGTGCCAGCAGCCAAGCGGGACAGGGCTATAATTCACCCCTCCACTTT. This gives the protein CASSQAGQGYNSPLHF. This sequence joins TRBV14 and TRBJ1-6; TRBD1 agrees at 9 bases. Germline CDR1 reads SGHDN; CDR2 reads FVKESK. J was trimmed by 3 bases and V by 1 base; bases with no gene match: 1. The CDR3 consists of 16 residues.

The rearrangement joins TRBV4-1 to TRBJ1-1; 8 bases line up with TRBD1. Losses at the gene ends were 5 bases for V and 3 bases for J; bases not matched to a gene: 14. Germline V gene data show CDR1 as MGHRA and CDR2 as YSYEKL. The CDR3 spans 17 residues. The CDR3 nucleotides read TGCGCCAGCAGCTCGGGGAGGGACAGGCGGACTTACACTGAAGCTTTCTTT. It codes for CASSSGRDRRTYTEAFF.